This T cell receptor (beta chain) stems from a study of shared clonotypes between healthy human individuals. Germline-derived CDR1 and CDR2 are PRHDT and FYEKMQ (reference sequence). V was cut by 4 bases and J by 15 bases, with 22 bases left in between. There are 14 residues in the CDR3. Healthy adults negative for HIV, lacking recent acute infections or vaccinations, served as donors. Clones were sequenced by immunoSEQ multiplex PCR, and TCRdb holds only the in-frame ones, with some missing. The table has roughly 1.4 million clones, approximately 98.5% seen once. The sequence came from a man younger than 45 in good health. The sample consisted of naive CD4+ T cells sorted from blood. The subset is: CD45RA+ positively selected. The chain recombines TRBV13 with TRBJ2-1; D may be TRBD2 (6 bases). The CDR3 nucleotides read TGTGCCAGCAGCTCCCCCCCCAGACATGGGGGGTCGTTCTTC. Amino acid sequence: CASSSPPRHGGSFF.